Listed here are 6 T cell receptor beta chains from one sample, sequenced in a study of yellow fever vaccine responses in identical twins. MiXCR was run by TCRdb on the RT-PCR reads, yielding one entry per CDR3 protein. The profile shows a few thousand distinct CDR3 sequences, about nine tenths of them singletons. Sequenced material: T cells from blood (PBMCs), unsorted or a sorted subset (not recorded which), taken before or after yellow fever vaccination (not recorded which). These receptors all stem from a woman under 30 who received the yellow fever vaccine.

The chain combines TRBV5-1 with TRBJ2-5; D remains ambiguous. Trimming removed 0 bases from V and 0 bases from J, with 6 bases in between. The CDR3 is 14 residues long. Per the germline V gene, CDR1 is SGHRS and CDR2 is YFSETQ. In DNA, the CDR3 is TGCGCCAGCAGCTTGGGACACCACCAAGAGACCCAGTACTTC. Protein sequence: CASSLGHHQETQYF.

CDR3 DNA: TGCAGCGTTATTGGACAGGGCCCTACAGATACGCAGTATTTT. This encodes CSVIGQGPTDTQYF. The genes are TRBV29-1 and TRBJ2-3; 8 positions agree with TRBD1. CDR1 and CDR2 (germline): SQVTM, ANQGSEA. Germline trimming cut 5 bases from V and 3 bases from J; bases unmatched to any gene: 7. The CDR3 contains 14 residues.

The chain has TRBV29-1 and TRBJ2-3; 7 positions match TRBD1. J gave up 2 bases and V 7 bases, and 15 bases lay outside the gene matches. In germline, CDR1 is SQVTM, CDR2 ANQGSEA. The CDR3 has 16 residues. CDR3 protein: CSASGIGTANTDTQYF. CDR3 DNA: TGCAGCGCCTCGGGGATTGGGACAGCTAACACAGATACGCAGTATTTT.

This clonotype is a singleton in its sample. The V gene is TRBV9, the J gene TRBJ2-1, with D unresolved. The CDR3 runs 14 residues. CDR1 is SGDLS and CDR2 is YYNGEE in the germline V gene. V was trimmed by 3 bases and J by 9 bases, leaving 16 bases between them. The CDR3 reads CASSALDSRGEQFF. For the CDR3, the DNA is TGTGCCAGCAGCGCCCTAGACTCCCGAGGTGAGCAGTTCTTC.

This chain joins TRBV11-3 and TRBJ2-7; 8 positions match TRBD2. The CDR3 runs 15 residues. V trimming: 5 bases; J trimming: 0 bases; junction bases outside the gene matches: 6. Germline V CDR1 and CDR2: SGHNT, YENEEA. The CDR3 nucleotides read TGTGCCAGCAGCCGAGGAGGGACTAGCTCCTACGAGCAGTACTTC. Protein: CASSRGGTSSYEQYF.

V usage is TRBV28 and J usage is TRBJ2-3, with no clear D. This CDR3 has 13 residues. The germline CDR1 and CDR2 sequences are MDHEN and SYDVKM. V was cut by 5 bases and J by 2 bases, with 8 bases left in between. The DNA for the CDR3 is TGTGCCAGCAGTGCCGACTCCACAGATACGCAGTATTTT. It codes for CASSADSTDTQYF.